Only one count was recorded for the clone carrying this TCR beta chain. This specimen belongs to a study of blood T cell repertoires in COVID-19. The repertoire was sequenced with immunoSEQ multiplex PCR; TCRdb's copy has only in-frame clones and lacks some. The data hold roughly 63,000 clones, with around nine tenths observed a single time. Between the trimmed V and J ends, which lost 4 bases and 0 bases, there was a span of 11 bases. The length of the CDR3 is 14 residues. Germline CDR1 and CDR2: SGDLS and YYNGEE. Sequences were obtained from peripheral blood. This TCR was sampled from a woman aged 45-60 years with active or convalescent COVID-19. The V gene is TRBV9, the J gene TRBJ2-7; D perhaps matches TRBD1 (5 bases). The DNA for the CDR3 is TGTGCCAGCAGCCAGGGCTTTAGCTCCTACGAGCAGTACTTC. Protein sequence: CASSQGFSSYEQYF.